The next 5 T cell receptor beta chains were all read from a single sample in a study of radiation and T cells in renal cell carcinoma. Measured with immunoSEQ multiplex PCR; TCRdb has only the in-frame clones, and not every one. Among roughly 90,000 clones listed, around four fifths were seen once. Specified time point: blood 4 weeks post-SBRT, at nephrectomy. The treatment was: 15 Gy SBRT to primary tumor, nephrectomy 4 weeks later. Material: blood, obtained from a patient whose treatment included radiotherapy and nephrectomy. Receptor source: a man between 50 and 59 years old with renal cell carcinoma.

This clone was seen once. The chain has TRBV28 and TRBJ2-2; 9 bases match TRBD2. The CDR3 covers 15 residues. Trimming took 5 bases from V and 2 from J; bases not matched to a gene: 3. The germline gives CDR1 MDHEN, CDR2 SYDVKM. The CDR3, as DNA: TGTGCCAGCAGTCGGACTAGCGCCAACACCGGGGAGCTGTTTTTT. Its protein is CASSRTSANTGELFF.

The rearrangement links TRBV10-1 to TRBJ2-1, with a tentative D call TRBD1 (5 bases). Germline V lookup: CDR1 WNHNN, CDR2 SYGVQD (reference sequence). This CDR3 is 13 amino acids long. Trimming pared 2 bases from V and 6 bases from J, leaving 8 bases between. The CDR3 loop reads CASSEPGFNEQFF. For the CDR3, the DNA is TGCGCCAGCAGTGAGCCAGGGTTCAATGAGCAGTTCTTC.

This chain connects TRBV7-8 to TRBJ1-5; D gene uncertain. This CDR3 contains 16 residues. V shed 2 bases and J shed 0 bases, with 11 bases lying between them. CDR1 SGHVS and CDR2 FQNEAQ come from the germline V gene. CDR3 nucleotide sequence: TGTGCCAGCAGCTTATATAGACACCTTAGCAATCAGCCCCAGCATTTT. The encoded protein is CASSLYRHLSNQPQHF.

A few counts support this clone. The chain links TRBV2 to TRBJ1-2, with unresolved D. V shed 4 bases and J shed 6 bases, with 9 bases lying between them. CDR1 SNHLY and CDR2 FYNNEI come from the germline V gene. The CDR3 consists of 12 residues. The CDR3 DNA reads as TGTGCCAGCAGTGTCTGGGTCCATGGCTACACCTTC. Translation gives CASSVWVHGYTF.

V is TRBV6-5 and J is TRBJ1-1; possibly TRBD1 for D (6 bases). CDR3 length: 15 amino acids. Deletions cut 2 bases from V and 1 base from J, with 11 bases between. Germline-derived CDR1 and CDR2 are MNHEY and SVGAGI. The CDR3 DNA reads TGTGCCAGCAGTTACAGGCGGGGGGCGAACACTGAAGCTTTCTTT. It yields the protein CASSYRRGANTEAFF.